This TCR beta chain originates from a study of cytomegalovirus exposure and HLA in healthy donors. Study outcomes and limitations: Using a false discovery rate of 0.05, a later analysis showed that 16,951 TCR beta sequences were associated with HLA alleles. Later analysis demonstrated an association between a missense DCLRE1C variant and TCR beta V- and J-gene trimming. It was reported that the classifier diagnosed cytomegalovirus status with high specificity and sensitivity in both the original and validation cohorts. Later analysis identified several of the most significant clusters that appeared linked to common viral pathogens.

It was with 60 Vbeta and 13 Jbeta primers that the PCR ran. Some clones are missing from TCRdb's copy, which holds only in-frame ones; the method was immunoSEQ multiplex PCR. The sample records fewer than 120,000 clones, 79% being singletons. Worth noting for this clone: Its target is not known.

Material: PBMCs. This clonotype was sampled from a young man in good health and CMV-seropositive.

CDR3 DNA: TGTGCCAGCAGCGCTATGGGGACTAGCTCCGAGCAGTACTTC. Encoded protein: CASSAMGTSSEQYF. This chain uses TRBV7-2 with TRBJ2-7; 9 bases map to TRBD2. V was pared by 5 bases and J by 6 bases, with 8 bases of the junction left unmatched. This CDR3 spans 14 amino acids. Germline assignment: CDR1 SGHTA and CDR2 FQGNSA.